The sequence of this T cell receptor beta chain was determined in a study of beta chain features in type 1 diabetes. Points on this clone: Antigen unknown.

Study-wide findings and caveats: Moderate yet significant TCRB CDR3 shortening was seen in Type 1 diabetes patients in all four CD4+ subsets.

Trimming cost V 3 bases and J 2 bases, with 14 bases left between them. This CDR3 region has 15 residues. Germline CDR1 ENHRY, CDR2 SYGVKD. Investigators reverse transcribed all isolated RNA, so they sequenced expressed TCRB transcripts. The data were produced by immunoSEQ multiplex PCR, yet TCRdb's version contains in-frame clones alone and is incomplete. The sample records a few hundred thousand clones, 8% to 10% being singletons. It was via CD45RO/CCR7/CD25/CD127/CD95/CD27 that CD4+ naive, central memory, regulatory and stem cell-like memory cells were sorted. The chain employs TRBV10-3 and TRBJ2-7, with D tentatively TRBD1 or TRBD2 (5 bases each). Specimen: central memory CD4+ T cells from blood. The receptor was isolated from a man in his thirties or forties with type 1 diabetes. For the CDR3, the DNA is TGTGCCATCAGTGAAAATAGGGACGGCCCCTACGAGCAGTACTTC. It encodes CAISENRDGPYEQYF.